The clone carrying this TCR beta chain was seen a few times. The source material, RNA transcripts, was used to amplify TCR beta CDR3 regions. The TCR CDR3 was amplified in a first-round RT-PCR using the HTBI primer set. TCRdb independently ran MiXCR on the multiplex PCR reads; one entry per CDR3 protein. The data hold roughly 800,000 distinct CDR3 sequences, with 38% observed a single time. This sample is drawn from a study of T cells in Graves' hyperthyroidism and ophthalmopathy. Per germline, CDR1 SGHTA and CDR2 FQGNSA. Trimming took 3 bases from V and 8 from J; bases not matched to a gene: 14. This CDR3 comprises 16 residues. Any patient presenting with uncontrolled infection, other autoimmune disease, pregnancy or lactation was left out.

What was sequenced was blood. The V call is TRBV7-2, the J call TRBJ2-5; 8 bases line up with TRBD2. This receptor was taken from a young man with Graves' hyperthyroidism. CDR3 DNA: TGTGCCAGCAGCTTCCGCCGGGGGGGGCGGGGGGTAACCCAGTACTTC. This encodes CASSFRRGGRGVTQYF. The whole variable domain, remainder taken from reference TRBV7-2 and TRBJ2-5, is GAGVSQSPSNKVTEKGKDVELRCDPISGHTALYWYRQSLGQGLEFLIYFQGNSAPDKSGLPSDRFSAERTGGSVSTLTIQRTQQEDSAVYLCASSFRRGGRGVTQYFGPGTRLLVL.